The clone carrying this TCR beta chain was seen a handful of times. What it binds is unknown. The junction departs from germline at one end; a sequencing error may be responsible. This sample was included in a study of regulatory T cells in long-lasting Graves disease. The germline V gene encodes CDR1 LGHNA and CDR2 YNFKEQ. This CDR3 is built from 15 residues. Findings of the study overall: It was possible that the small sample size reduced accuracy.

Assembly of TCR beta libraries relied on iRepertoire HTBI primers together with Arm-PCR of CDR3 regions. TCRdb redid the calling of the multiplex PCR reads with MiXCR, one entry per CDR3 protein. The sample contains roughly 500,000 distinct CDR3 sequences, 12% of which appear only once. Documented time point: newly diagnosed GD, antithyroid drugs for less than 3 months. From PBMCs, RNA was extracted and then used to make the TCR library. This sample was shared with a second study, whose subject was T cells in Graves' hyperthyroidism and ophthalmopathy. As that report states: Using the HTBI primer set, a first-round RT-PCR was run on the TCR CDR3.

The sequenced sample was peripheral blood mononuclear cells (PBMCs), obtained at new diagnosis, from a patient treated with antithyroid drugs. The clonotype originates from a woman aged 25 to 39 with Graves disease. The chain uses TRBV4-2 and TRBJ2-2, with 7 bases identical to TRBD1. The CDR3 spells CASSAGTAGFGELFF. The CDR3 coding sequence is TGCGCCAGCAGCGCCGGGACAGCCGGTTTCGGGGAGCTGTTTTTT.